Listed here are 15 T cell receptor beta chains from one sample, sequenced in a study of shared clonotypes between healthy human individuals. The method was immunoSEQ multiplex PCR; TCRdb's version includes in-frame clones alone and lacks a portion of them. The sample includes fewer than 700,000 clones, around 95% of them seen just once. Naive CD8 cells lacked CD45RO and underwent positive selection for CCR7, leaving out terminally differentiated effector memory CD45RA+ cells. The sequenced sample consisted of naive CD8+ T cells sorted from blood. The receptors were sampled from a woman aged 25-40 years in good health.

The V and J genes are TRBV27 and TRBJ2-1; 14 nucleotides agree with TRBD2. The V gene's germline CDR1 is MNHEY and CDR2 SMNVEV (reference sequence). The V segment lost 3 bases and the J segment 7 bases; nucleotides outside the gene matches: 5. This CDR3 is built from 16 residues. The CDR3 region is CASSLSGLAGVNEQFF. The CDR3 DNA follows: TGTGCCAGCAGTTTGTCGGGACTAGCGGGAGTAAATGAGCAGTTCTTC.

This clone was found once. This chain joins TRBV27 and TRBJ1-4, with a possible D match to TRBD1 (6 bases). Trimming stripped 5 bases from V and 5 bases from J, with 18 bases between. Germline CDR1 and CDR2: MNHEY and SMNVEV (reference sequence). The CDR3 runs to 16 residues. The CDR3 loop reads CASSPRQTGLNEKLFF. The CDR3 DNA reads TGTGCCAGCAGTCCCAGACAGACAGGTTTAAATGAAAAACTGTTTTTT.

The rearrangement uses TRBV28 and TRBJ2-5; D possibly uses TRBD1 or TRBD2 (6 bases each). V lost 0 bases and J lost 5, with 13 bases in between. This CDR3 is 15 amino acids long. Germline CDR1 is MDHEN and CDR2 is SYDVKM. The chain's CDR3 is CASSLWGGQGETQYF. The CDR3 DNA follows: TGTGCCAGCAGTTTATGGGGGGGCCAGGGTGAGACCCAGTACTTC.

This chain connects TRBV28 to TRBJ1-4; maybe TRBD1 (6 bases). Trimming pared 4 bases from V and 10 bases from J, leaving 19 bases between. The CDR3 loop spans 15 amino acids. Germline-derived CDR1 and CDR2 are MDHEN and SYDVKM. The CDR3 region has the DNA TGTGCCAGCAGTTCCACAGGGAAACTCGGGGGAAAACTGTTTTTT. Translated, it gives CASSSTGKLGGKLFF.

Written as DNA, the CDR3 is TGTGCCAGCCAGATGAACACTGAAGCTTTCTTT. Its translation is CASQMNTEAFF. The chain employs TRBV19 and TRBJ1-1; D not resolved. CDR3 length: 11 amino acids. Trimming shortened V by 9 bases and J by 0 bases, and 5 bases separated the two germline ends. CDR1 and CDR2 (germline): LNHDA, SQIVND (reference sequence).

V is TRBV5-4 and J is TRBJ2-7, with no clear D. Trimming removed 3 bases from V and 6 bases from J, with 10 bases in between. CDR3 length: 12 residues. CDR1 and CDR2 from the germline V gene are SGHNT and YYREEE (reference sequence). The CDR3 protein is CASSSSSSEQYF. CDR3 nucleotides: TGTGCCAGCAGCTCCTCTTCTAGCGAGCAGTACTTC.

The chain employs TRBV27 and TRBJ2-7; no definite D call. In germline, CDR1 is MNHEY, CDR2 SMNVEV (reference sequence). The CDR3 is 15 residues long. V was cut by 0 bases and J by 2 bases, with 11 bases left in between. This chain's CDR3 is CASSLSGRTTYEQYF. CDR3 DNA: TGTGCCAGCAGTTTATCGGGCAGGACCACCTACGAGCAGTACTTC.

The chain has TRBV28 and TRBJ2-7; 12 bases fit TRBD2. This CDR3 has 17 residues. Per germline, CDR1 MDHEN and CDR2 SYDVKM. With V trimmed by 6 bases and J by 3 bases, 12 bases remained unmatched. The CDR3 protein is CASSPGLAGIQSYEQYF. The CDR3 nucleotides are TGTGCCAGCAGCCCAGGACTAGCGGGAATTCAGAGCTACGAGCAGTACTTC.

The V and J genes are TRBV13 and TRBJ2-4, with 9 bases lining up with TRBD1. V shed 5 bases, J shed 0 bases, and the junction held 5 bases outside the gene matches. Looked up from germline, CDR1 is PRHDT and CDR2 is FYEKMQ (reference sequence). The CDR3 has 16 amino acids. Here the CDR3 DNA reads TGTGCCAGCAGCCACGGACAGGGGACAGCCAAAAACATTCAGTACTTC. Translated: CASSHGQGTAKNIQYF.

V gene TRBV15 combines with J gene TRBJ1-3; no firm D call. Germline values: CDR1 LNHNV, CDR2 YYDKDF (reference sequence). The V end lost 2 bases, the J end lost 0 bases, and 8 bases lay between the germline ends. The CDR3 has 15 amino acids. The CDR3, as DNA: TGTGCCACCAGCAGAACAGCTTTCTCTGGAAACACCATATATTTT. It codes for CATSRTAFSGNTIYF. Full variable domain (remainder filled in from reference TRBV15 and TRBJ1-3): DAMVIQNPRYQVTQFGKPVTLSCSQTLNHNVMYWYQQKSSQAPKLLFHYYDKDFNNEADTPDNFQSRRPNTSFCFLDIRSPGLGDTAMYLCATSRTAFSGNTIYFGEGSWLTVV.

The CDR3 region has the DNA TGTGCCAGTAGTCCGGGCACAGATACGCAGTATTTT. Translating gives CASSPGTDTQYF. V is TRBV19 and J is TRBJ2-3, with D unclear. Trimming pared 5 bases from V and 1 base from J, leaving 4 bases between. Germline V gene data show CDR1 as LNHDA and CDR2 as SQIVND (reference sequence). The CDR3 sequence is 12 residues long.

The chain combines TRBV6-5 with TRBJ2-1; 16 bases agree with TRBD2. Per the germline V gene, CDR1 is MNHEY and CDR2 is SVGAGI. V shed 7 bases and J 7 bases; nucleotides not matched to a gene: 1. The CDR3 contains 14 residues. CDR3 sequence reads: CASMGLAGGNEQFF. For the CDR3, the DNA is TGTGCCAGCATGGGACTAGCGGGAGGGAATGAGCAGTTCTTC.

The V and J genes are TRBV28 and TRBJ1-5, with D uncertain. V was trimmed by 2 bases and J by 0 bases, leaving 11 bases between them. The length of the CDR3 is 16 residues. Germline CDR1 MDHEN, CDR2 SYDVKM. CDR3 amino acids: CASSLIADYSNQPQHF. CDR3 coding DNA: TGTGCCAGCAGTTTAATAGCCGATTATAGCAATCAGCCCCAGCATTTT.

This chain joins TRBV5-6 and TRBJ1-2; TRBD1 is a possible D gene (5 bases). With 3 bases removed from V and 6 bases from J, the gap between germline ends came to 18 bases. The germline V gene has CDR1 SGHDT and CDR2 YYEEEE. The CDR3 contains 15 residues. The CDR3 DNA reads TGTGCCAGCAGCTCAGACAGTCCCGTTGGCAATGGCTACACCTTC. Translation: CASSSDSPVGNGYTF.

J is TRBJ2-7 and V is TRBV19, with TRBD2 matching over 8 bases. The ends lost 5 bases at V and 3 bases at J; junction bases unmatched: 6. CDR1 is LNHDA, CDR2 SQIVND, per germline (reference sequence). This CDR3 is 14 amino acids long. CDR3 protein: CASSGASGSYEQYF. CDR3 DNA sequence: TGTGCCAGTAGTGGGGCAAGCGGGAGCTACGAGCAGTACTTC.